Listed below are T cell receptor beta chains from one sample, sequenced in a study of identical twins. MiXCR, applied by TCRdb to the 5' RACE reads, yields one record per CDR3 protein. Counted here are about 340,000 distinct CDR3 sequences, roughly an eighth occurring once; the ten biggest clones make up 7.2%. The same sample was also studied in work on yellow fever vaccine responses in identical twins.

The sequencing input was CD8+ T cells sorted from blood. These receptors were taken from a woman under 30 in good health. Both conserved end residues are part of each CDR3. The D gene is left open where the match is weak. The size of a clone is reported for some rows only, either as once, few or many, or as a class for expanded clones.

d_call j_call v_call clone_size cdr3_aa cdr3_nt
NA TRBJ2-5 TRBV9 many CASSVDQETQYF TGTGCCAGCAGCGTAGATCAAGAGACCCAGTACTTC
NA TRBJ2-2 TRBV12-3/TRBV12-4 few CASSQGRWNTGELFF TGTGCCAGCAGCCAGGGGAGGTGGAACACCGGGGAGCTGTTTTTT
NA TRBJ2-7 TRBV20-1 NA CSARLTLSSYEQYF TGCAGTGCTAGATTGACCCTATCCTCATACGAGCAGTACTTC
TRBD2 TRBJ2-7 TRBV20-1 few CSATSLADNYEQYF TGCAGTGCTACTTCACTAGCGGACAACTACGAGCAGTACTTC
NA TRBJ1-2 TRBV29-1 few CSVFGTTLSNYGYTF TGCAGCGTTTTCGGCACCACGCTTTCTAACTATGGCTACACCTTC
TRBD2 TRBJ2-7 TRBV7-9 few CASSLLSGGAYEQYF TGTGCCAGCAGCCTCCTTAGCGGGGGAGCCTACGAGCAGTACTTC
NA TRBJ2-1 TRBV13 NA CVSSPRLYNEQFF TGTGTCAGCAGTCCGCGGCTGTACAATGAGCAGTTCTTC
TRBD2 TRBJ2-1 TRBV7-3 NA CASSPQGSGKFNEQFF TGTGCCAGCAGCCCCCAGGGTAGCGGGAAGTTCAATGAGCAGTTCTTC
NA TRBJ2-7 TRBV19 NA CASSMFGGPSTYEQYF TGTGCCAGTAGTATGTTTGGGGGTCCTTCTACCTACGAGCAGTACTTC
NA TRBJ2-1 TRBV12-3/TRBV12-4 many CASSSGGDEQFF TGTGCCAGCAGTTCAGGGGGGGATGAGCAGTTCTTC